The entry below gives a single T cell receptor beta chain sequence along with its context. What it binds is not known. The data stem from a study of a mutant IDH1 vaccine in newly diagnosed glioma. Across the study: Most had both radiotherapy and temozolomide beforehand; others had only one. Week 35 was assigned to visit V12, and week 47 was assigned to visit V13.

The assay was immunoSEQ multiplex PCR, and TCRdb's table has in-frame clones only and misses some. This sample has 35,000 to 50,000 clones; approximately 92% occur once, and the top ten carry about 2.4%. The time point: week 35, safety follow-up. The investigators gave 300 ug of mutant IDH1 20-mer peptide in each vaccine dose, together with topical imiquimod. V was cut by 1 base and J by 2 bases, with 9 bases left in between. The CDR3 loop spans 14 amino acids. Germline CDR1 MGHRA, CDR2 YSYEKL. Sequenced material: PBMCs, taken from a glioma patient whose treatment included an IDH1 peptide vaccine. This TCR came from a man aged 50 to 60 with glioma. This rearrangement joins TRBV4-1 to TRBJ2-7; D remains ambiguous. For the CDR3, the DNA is TGCGCCAGCAGCCAAGTTAGGCAGACCTACGAGCAGTACTTC. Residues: CASSQVRQTYEQYF.